This T cell receptor beta chain was captured by sequencing in a study of CD8 T cells in Susac syndrome. Germline CDR1 reads MGHRA; CDR2 reads YSYEKL. V was pared by 5 bases and J by 7 bases, with 9 bases of the junction left unmatched. The CDR3 loop spans 16 amino acids. An amount of RNA that ranged from roughly 0.5 to 1 ug was reverse transcribed with random hexamers. The amplification used immunoSEQ multiplex PCR on TCR beta CDR3; it spanned 54 Vbeta and 13 Jbeta. In TCRdb, the immunoSEQ multiplex PCR reads were re-called with MiXCR into one record per CDR3 protein. The repertoire includes 150,000 to 200,000 distinct CDR3 sequences, roughly 95% of them detected once, and around 0.16% sits in the top ten. Sequencing of TCR beta covered CD8+ and CD4+ T cells obtained from blood. Multiple sclerosis controls were treatment-naive patients with stable or active relapsing-remitting disease. TEMRA cells underwent FACS enrichment and CD8+ and CD4+ T cells underwent negative isolation.

This sequence originates from a human donor with multiple sclerosis. Input material: CD8+ T cells from PBMCs. The chain joins TRBV4-1 to TRBJ2-1; 12 nucleotides agree with TRBD1. CDR3 protein: CASSEFGTGGWNEQFF. As DNA, the CDR3 is TGCGCCAGCAGCGAATTTGGGACAGGGGGCTGGAATGAGCAGTTCTTC.